This T cell receptor (beta chain) derives from a study of blood T cell repertoires in COVID-19. Background on the study: Spain, Italy and the United States supplied samples that represented acute and convalescent COVID-19. Sample material is recorded as cDNA or gDNA derived from T cells, B-cell-depleted T cells, or PBMCs.

In the original processing: Reference gene primer amplification gave nucleated cell count estimates. Only in-frame clones appear in the TCRdb table, and some are missing; sequencing was by immunoSEQ multiplex PCR. V and J calls and clone size are those listed in that table; D and trimming were worked out from the DNA. The sample consists of 200,000 to 250,000 clones, 86% of them appearing once. V lost 5 bases and J lost 0; bases outside the gene matches: 10. Looked up from germline, CDR1 is SGHAT and CDR2 is FQNNGV. The CDR3 runs to 17 residues. V is TRBV11-2 and J is TRBJ2-4; 7 nucleotides line up with TRBD1. The specimen sequenced was peripheral blood. This TCR derives from a young man who had recovered from COVID-19. CDR3 loop: CASSQTQGEIAKNIQYF. The CDR3 region has the DNA TGTGCCAGCAGCCAGACCCAGGGGGAGATAGCCAAAAACATTCAGTACTTC.